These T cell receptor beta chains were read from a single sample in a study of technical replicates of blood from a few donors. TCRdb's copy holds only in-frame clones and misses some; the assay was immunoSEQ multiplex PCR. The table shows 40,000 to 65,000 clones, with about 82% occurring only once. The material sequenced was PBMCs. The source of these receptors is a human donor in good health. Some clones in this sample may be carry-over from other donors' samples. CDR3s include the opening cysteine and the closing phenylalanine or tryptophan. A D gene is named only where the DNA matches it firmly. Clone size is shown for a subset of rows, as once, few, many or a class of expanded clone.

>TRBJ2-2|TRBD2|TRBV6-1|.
CASSGLAGGNTGELFF
TGTGCCAGCAGTGGTCTAGCGGGGGGAAATACCGGGGAGCTGTTTTTT
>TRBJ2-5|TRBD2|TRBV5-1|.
CASSPQSSGREETQYF
TGCGCCAGCAGTCCCCAGTCTAGCGGGAGGGAAGAGACCCAGTACTTC
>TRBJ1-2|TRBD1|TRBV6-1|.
CASNTRTGGIYGYTF
TGTGCCAGCAACACTCGGACAGGGGGCATCTATGGCTACACCTTC
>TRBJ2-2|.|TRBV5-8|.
CARKGRDVTGELFF
TGTGCCAGAAAAGGCAGGGATGTCACCGGGGAGCTGTTTTTT
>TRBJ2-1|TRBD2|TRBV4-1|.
CASSLSGGAYNEQFF
TGCGCCAGCAGCCTTAGCGGGGGGGCCTACAATGAGCAGTTCTTC
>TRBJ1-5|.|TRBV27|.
CASSLLTGFGNQPQHF
TGTGCCAGCAGTTTACTTACCGGGTTTGGCAATCAGCCCCAGCATTTT
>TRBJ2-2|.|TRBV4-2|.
CASSQGQSWAVNTGELFF
TGTGCCAGCAGCCAAGGGCAGTCTTGGGCAGTCAACACCGGGGAGCTGTTTTTT
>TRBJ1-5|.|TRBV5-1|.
CASSLVGGPQHF
TGCGCCAGCAGCTTGGTTGGAGGGCCCCAGCATTTT
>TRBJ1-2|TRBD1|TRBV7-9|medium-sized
CASSSRTGLFHVRTF
TGTGCCAGCAGCTCAAGGACAGGACTCTTTCACGTTCGGACCTTC
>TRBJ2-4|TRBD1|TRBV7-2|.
CASSLTGGKNIQYF
TGTGCCAGCAGCTTGACAGGGGGGAAAAACATTCAGTACTTC
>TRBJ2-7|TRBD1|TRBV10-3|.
CAISEPRTGSTYEQYF
TGTGCCATCAGTGAGCCACGGACAGGGAGTACCTACGAGCAGTACTTC
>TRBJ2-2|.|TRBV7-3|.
CASSLDGTGELFF
TGTGCCAGCAGCTTAGACGGGACCGGGGAGCTGTTTTTT
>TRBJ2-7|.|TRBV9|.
CASSPLSSLLAEQYF
TGTGCCAGCAGCCCCCTGAGTAGCCTTCTCGCCGAGCAGTACTTC
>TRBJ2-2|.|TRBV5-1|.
CASSLGLINTGELFF
TGCGCCAGCAGCTTGGGACTGATAAACACCGGGGAGCTGTTTTTT
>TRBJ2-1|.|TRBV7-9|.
CASSLAGGLPLDNEQFF
TGTGCCAGCAGCTTAGCCGGGGGACTCCCGTTGGATAATGAGCAGTTCTTC
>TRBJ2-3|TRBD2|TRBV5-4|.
CASSRTARGVTDTQYF
TGTGCCAGCAGCCGCACTGCGCGGGGGGTTACAGATACGCAGTATTTT